The 16 T cell receptor beta chains presented below share a single source sample, sequenced in a study of CD8 T cells in Susac syndrome. After extraction with the RNeasy kit, roughly 0.5 to 1 ug of the RNA was reverse transcribed using random hexamers. MiXCR, applied by TCRdb to the immunoSEQ multiplex PCR reads, yields one record per CDR3 protein. The sample includes roughly 180,000 distinct CDR3 sequences, 80% to 95% seen only once; the top ten take roughly 0.097%. The sample was CD4+ T cells from PBMCs. All receptors come from a human donor with multiple sclerosis.

This chain joins TRBV9 and TRBJ2-3, with 9 bases matching TRBD2. V shed 2 bases and J 4 bases; nucleotides not matched to a gene: 5. CDR3 length: 15 amino acids. Germline-derived CDR1 and CDR2 are SGDLS and YYNGEE. The CDR3 loop reads CASSVSGRVPDTQYF. The CDR3 DNA sequence: TGTGCCAGCAGCGTTAGCGGGAGAGTGCCAGATACGCAGTATTTT.

V gene TRBV15 combines with J gene TRBJ2-7; 8 bases map to TRBD1. The CDR3 consists of 15 residues. Trimming cost V 0 bases and J 2 bases; bases outside gene matches: 3. Germline CDR1 LNHNV, CDR2 YYDKDF (reference sequence). The CDR3 reads CATSRDRDRTYEQYF. Written as DNA, the CDR3 is TGTGCCACCAGCAGAGATCGGGACAGGACCTACGAGCAGTACTTC.

This chain links TRBV27 with TRBJ2-5, with TRBD1 as a possible D gene (5 bases). V was shortened by 2 bases and J by 3 bases, with 13 bases between the two germline ends. CDR1 is MNHEY, CDR2 SMNVEV, per germline (reference sequence). The CDR3 has 15 amino acids. The DNA of the CDR3 is TGTGCCAGCAGTTTAATCAGGGCAGCCAAAGAGACCCAGTACTTC. Translating gives CASSLIRAAKETQYF.

This clonotype was seen only once. The chain combines TRBV5-8 with TRBJ2-1; D not certain. There are 14 residues in the CDR3. Germline lookup yields CDR1 SGHTS and CDR2 YDEGEE. Trimming stripped 2 bases from V and 4 bases from J, with 10 bases between. CDR3 sequence: CASSLGRRYNEQFF. The CDR3 DNA reads as TGTGCCAGCAGCTTAGGCCGGCGGTACAATGAGCAGTTCTTC.

This rearrangement joins TRBV28 to TRBJ2-7; D could derive from TRBD1 or TRBD2 (5 bases each). Trimming took off 5 bases at V and 2 bases at J, with 19 bases between the two ends. This CDR3 comprises 16 residues. Germline V gives CDR1 MDHEN, CDR2 SYDVKM. The CDR3 here is CASSPPGPLIAYEQYF. As DNA, the CDR3 is TGTGCCAGCAGTCCGCCGGGACCTCTGATAGCCTACGAGCAGTACTTC.

The rearrangement links TRBV12-3 or TRBV12-4 to TRBJ2-3; 14 bases are shared with TRBD2. Germline trimming cut 6 bases from V and 8 bases from J; bases unmatched to any gene: 16. This CDR3 contains 18 residues. CDR3 in amino acids: CASSPPRGLAGVTSTQYF. The CDR3 DNA reads TGTGCCAGCAGCCCCCCCCGGGGACTAGCGGGAGTGACTAGTACGCAGTATTTT.

The rearrangement uses TRBV6-4 and TRBJ2-7; perhaps TRBD1 as D (5 bases). V lost 9 bases to trimming and J lost 4 bases, with 13 bases between them. This CDR3 is 12 amino acids long. Germline CDR1 is MRHNA and CDR2 is SNTAGT. The CDR3 nucleotides read TGTGCCAGAGGGGCCTACACATACGAGCAGTACTTC. Translation gives CARGAYTYEQYF.

The J gene is TRBJ2-2, the V gene TRBV27; possible D gene TRBD1, 6 bases. Germline CDR1 is MNHEY and CDR2 is SMNVEV (reference sequence). The V end was cut by 5 bases, the J end by 6 bases, with 13 bases between. CDR3 length: 14 amino acids. CDR3 DNA sequence: TGTGCCAGCAGTCCTCGGACAGTACCCGGGGAGCTGTTTTTT. Amino acids: CASSPRTVPGELFF.

This clonotype was seen just once. The chain recombines TRBV7-3 with TRBJ1-1; D is possibly TRBD1 (5 bases). The length of the CDR3 is 15 residues. V was pared by 4 bases and J by 0 bases, with 12 bases between. Germline loops: CDR1 SGHTA, CDR2 FQGTGA. The CDR3 here is CASSSEGSMNTEAFF. CDR3 bases: TGTGCCAGCAGCTCCGAGGGGAGTATGAACACTGAAGCTTTCTTT.

The chain couples TRBV4-3 to TRBJ2-5; perhaps D is TRBD1 or TRBD2 (5 bases each). Trimming stripped 1 base from V and 2 bases from J, with 11 bases between. The germline CDR1 and CDR2 sequences are LGHNA and YSLEER. The CDR3 totals 15 residues. In nucleotides, the CDR3 is TGCGCCAGCAGCCAAGGGGGGTATTTTCAAGAGACCCAGTACTTC. Its translation: CASSQGGYFQETQYF.

This chain connects TRBV9 to TRBJ1-1, with D perhaps TRBD1 (5 bases). The CDR3 length is 14 residues. Germline CDR1 and CDR2: SGDLS and YYNGEE. Trimming pared 3 bases from V and 3 bases from J, leaving 12 bases between. The CDR3 DNA reads as TGTGCCAGCAGCGCCAGGGCGGGCGACACTGAAGCTTTCTTT. Translated, it gives CASSARAGDTEAFF.

The chain couples TRBV24-1 to TRBJ2-3, with D unclear. The CDR3 is 12 residues long. Germline V gene data show CDR1 as KGHDR and CDR2 as SFDVKD. Trimming removed 7 bases from V and 5 bases from J, with 9 bases in between. The CDR3 sequence: CATSQYLDTQYF. The CDR3 bases are TGTGCCACCAGCCAATACTTAGATACGCAGTATTTT.

This chain uses TRBV7-9 with TRBJ1-4; D is unclear. Trimming shortened V by 5 bases and J by 8 bases, and 18 bases separated the two germline ends. Germline lookup yields CDR1 SEHNR and CDR2 FQNEAQ (reference sequence). The CDR3 totals 15 residues. The CDR3 loop is CASSIPHGPGEKLFF. Written as DNA, the CDR3 is TGTGCCAGCAGCATACCACACGGGCCAGGAGAAAAACTGTTTTTT.

This clonotype was recorded only once. The gene calls are TRBV21-1 and TRBJ2-7. TRBV21-1 has pseudogene status. The CDR3 runs 15 residues. The CDR3 is CASSKTEAISYEQYF. The CDR3 DNA reads TGTGCCAGCAGCAAAACAGAAGCGATCTCCTACGAGCAGTACTTC.

The chain carries TRBV7-3 and TRBJ2-2; D gene ambiguous. The CDR3 loop spans 12 amino acids. CDR1 and CDR2 (germline): SGHTA, FQGTGA. With 5 bases removed from V and 8 bases from J, the gap between germline ends came to 9 bases. The CDR3 DNA reads as TGTGCCAGCAGCGGTGGTGGGGGGGAGCTGTTTTTT. Translated: CASSGGGGELFF.

The CDR3 spells CASRSPHYEQYF. The CDR3 nucleotides read TGTGCCAGCAGAAGCCCCCACTACGAGCAGTACTTC. The rearrangement links TRBV27 to TRBJ2-7; D unresolved. This CDR3 comprises 12 residues. V lost 6 bases, J lost 3 bases, and 9 bases lay in between. Germline V gene lookup returns CDR1 MNHEY and CDR2 SMNVEV (reference sequence).